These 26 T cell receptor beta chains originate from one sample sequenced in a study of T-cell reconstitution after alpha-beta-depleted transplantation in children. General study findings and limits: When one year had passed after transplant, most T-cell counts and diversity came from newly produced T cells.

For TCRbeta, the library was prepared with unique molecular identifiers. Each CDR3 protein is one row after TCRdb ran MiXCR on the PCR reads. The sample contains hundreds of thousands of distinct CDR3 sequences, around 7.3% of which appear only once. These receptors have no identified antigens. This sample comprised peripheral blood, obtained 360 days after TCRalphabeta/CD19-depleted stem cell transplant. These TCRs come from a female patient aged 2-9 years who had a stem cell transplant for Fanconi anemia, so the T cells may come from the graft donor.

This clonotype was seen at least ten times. CDR3 residues: CASRPGAPNSPLHF. CDR3 in DNA: TGTGCCAGCAGGCCCGGGGCCCCTAATTCACCCCTCCACTTT. This chain uses TRBV12-3 or TRBV12-4 with TRBJ1-6, with D maybe TRBD1 (5 bases). The CDR3 extends over 14 amino acids. Trimming removed 6 bases at V and 6 bases at J, with 12 bases between.

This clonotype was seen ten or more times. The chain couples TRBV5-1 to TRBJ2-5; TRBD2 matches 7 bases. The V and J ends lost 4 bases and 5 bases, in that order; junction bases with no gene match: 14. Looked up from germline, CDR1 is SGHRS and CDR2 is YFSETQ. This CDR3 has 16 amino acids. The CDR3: CASSLLLAAHGETQYF. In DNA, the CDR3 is TGCGCCAGCAGCCTGCTGCTAGCGGCTCACGGCGAGACCCAGTACTTC.

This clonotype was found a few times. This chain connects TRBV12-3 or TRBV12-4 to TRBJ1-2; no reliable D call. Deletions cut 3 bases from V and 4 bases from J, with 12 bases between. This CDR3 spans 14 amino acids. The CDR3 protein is CASSLSDGVYGYTF. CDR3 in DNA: TGTGCCAGCAGTTTGAGTGACGGGGTCTATGGCTACACCTTC.

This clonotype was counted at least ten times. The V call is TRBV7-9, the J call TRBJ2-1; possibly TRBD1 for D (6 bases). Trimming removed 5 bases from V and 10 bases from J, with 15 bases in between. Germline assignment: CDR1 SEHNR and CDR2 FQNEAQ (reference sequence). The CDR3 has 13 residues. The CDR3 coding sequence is TGTGCCAGCAGCCCTCCTTGGACAGACGAGCAGTTCTTC. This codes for CASSPPWTDEQFF.

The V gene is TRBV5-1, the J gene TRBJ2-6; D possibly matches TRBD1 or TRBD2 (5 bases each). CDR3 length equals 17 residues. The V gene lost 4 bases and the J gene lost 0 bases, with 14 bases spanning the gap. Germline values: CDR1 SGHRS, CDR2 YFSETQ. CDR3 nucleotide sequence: TGCGCCAGCAGCGACCGGGACGCACACTCTGGGGCCAACGTCCTGACTTTC. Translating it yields CASSDRDAHSGANVLTF.

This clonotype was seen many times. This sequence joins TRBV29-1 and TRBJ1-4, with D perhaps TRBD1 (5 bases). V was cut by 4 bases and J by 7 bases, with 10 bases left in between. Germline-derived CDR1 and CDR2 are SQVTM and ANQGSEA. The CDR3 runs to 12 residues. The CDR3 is CSVGDGREKLFF. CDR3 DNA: TGCAGCGTTGGGGACGGACGTGAAAAACTGTTTTTT.

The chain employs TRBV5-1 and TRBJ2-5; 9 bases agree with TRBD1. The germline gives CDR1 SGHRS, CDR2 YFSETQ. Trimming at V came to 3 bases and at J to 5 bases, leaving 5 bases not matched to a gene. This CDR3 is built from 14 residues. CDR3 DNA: TGCGCCAGCAGCTCTCACGGACAGGGGGAGACCCAGTACTTC. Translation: CASSSHGQGETQYF. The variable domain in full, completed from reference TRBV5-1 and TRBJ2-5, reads KAGVTQTPRYLIKTRGQQVTLSCSPISGHRSVSWYQQTPGQGLQFLFEYFSETQRNKGNFPGRFSGRQFSNSRSEMNVSTLELGDSALYLCASSSHGQGETQYFGPGTRLLVL.

The DNA for the CDR3 is TGTGCCAGCAGCTTAGTAGTCTCAAGGACCGCAACTAATGAAAAACTGTTTTTT. Its protein product is CASSLVVSRTATNEKLFF. The chain combines TRBV7-8 with TRBJ1-4; D is uncertain. The V end lost 1 base, the J end lost 0 bases, and 15 bases lay between the germline ends. Germline values: CDR1 SGHVS, CDR2 FQNEAQ. CDR3 length: 18 amino acids.

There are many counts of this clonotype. CDR3 sequence (DNA): TGTGCCAGCAGCTGGAGACAGGGCAACACCGGGGAGCTGTTTTTT. Translated: CASSWRQGNTGELFF. This chain uses TRBV7-2 with TRBJ2-2; 7 positions match TRBD1. Trimming removed 4 bases from V and 2 bases from J; junction bases left unmatched: 4. CDR3 length: 15 amino acids. CDR1 is SGHTA, CDR2 FQGNSA, per germline. Looking up the rest from reference TRBV7-2 and TRBJ2-2 gives the full variable domain: GAGVSQSPSNKVTEKGKDVELRCDPISGHTALYWYRQSLGQGLEFLIYFQGNSAPDKSGLPSDRFSAERTGGSVSTLTIQRTQQEDSAVYLCASSWRQGNTGELFFGEGSRLTVL.

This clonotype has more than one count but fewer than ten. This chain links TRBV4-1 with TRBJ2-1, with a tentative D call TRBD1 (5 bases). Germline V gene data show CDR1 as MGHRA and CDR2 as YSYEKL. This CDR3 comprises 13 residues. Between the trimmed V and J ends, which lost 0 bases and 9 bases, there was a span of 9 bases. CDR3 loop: CASSQEWGGEQFF. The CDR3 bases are TGCGCCAGCAGCCAAGAGTGGGGCGGTGAGCAGTTCTTC.

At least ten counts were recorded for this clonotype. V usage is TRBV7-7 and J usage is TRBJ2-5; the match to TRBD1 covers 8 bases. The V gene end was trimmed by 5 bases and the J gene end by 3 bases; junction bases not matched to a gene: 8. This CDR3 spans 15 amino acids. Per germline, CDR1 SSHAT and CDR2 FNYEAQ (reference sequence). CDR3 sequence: CASSVGPTGEETQYF. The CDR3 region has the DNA TGTGCCAGCAGCGTAGGCCCGACAGGGGAAGAGACCCAGTACTTC.

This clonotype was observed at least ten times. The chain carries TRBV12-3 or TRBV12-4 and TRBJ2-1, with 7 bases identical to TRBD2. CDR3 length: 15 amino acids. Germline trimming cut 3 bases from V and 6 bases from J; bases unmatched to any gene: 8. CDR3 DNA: TGTGCCAGCAGTTTCCAGCGGGGTCTTGGCAATGAGCAGTTCTTC. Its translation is CASSFQRGLGNEQFF.

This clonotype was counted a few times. The CDR3: CAWGGANVLTF. CDR3 nucleotide sequence: TGTGCCTGGGGTGGGGCCAACGTCCTGACTTTC. The V and J genes are TRBV30 and TRBJ2-6; D call uncertain. The V and J ends lost 5 bases and 3 bases respectively, with 2 bases between them. This CDR3 spans 11 amino acids. Germline lookup yields CDR1 GTSNPN and CDR2 SVGIG (reference sequence).

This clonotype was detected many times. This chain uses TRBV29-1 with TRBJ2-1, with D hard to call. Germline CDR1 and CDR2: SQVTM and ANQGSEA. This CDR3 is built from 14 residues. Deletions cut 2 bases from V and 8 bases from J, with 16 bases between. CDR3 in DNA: TGCAGCGTTGAATTCTGGGCCCGGGTCTATGAGCAGTTCTTC. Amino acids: CSVEFWARVYEQFF.

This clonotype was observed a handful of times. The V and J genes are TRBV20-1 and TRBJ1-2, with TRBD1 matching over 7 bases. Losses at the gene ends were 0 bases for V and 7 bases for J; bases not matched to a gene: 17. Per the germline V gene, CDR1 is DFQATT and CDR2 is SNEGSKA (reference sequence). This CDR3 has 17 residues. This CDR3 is CSARDRWERGRIGGYTF. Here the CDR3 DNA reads TGCAGTGCTAGAGATCGGTGGGAGAGGGGGCGGATCGGTGGCTACACCTTC.

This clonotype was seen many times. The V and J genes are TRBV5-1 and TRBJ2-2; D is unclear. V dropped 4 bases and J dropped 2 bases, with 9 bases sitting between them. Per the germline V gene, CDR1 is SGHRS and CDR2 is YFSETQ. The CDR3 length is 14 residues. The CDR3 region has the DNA TGCGCCAGCAGCGTAAGGGTTAACACCGGGGAGCTGTTTTTT. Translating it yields CASSVRVNTGELFF.

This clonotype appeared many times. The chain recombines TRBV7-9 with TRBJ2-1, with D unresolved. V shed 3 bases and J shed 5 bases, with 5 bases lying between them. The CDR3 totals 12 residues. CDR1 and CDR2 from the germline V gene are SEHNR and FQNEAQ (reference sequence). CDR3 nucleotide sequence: TGTGCCAGCAGCTTGGCCCACAATGAGCAGTTCTTC. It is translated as CASSLAHNEQFF. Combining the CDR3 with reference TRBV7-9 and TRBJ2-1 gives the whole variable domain DTGVSQNPRHKITKRGQNVTFRCDPISEHNRLYWYRQTLGQGPEFLTYFQNEAQLEKSRLLSDRFSAERPKGSFSTLEIQRTEQGDSAMYLCASSLAHNEQFFGPGTRLTVL.

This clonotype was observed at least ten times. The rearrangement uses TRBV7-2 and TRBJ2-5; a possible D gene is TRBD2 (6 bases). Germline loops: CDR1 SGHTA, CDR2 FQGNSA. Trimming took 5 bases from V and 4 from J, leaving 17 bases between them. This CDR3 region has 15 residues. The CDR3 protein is CASSPRGSLRETQYF. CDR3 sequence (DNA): TGTGCCAGCAGCCCCCGGGGGAGTTTGAGAGAGACCCAGTACTTC. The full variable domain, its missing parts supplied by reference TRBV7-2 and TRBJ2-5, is GAGVSQSPSNKVTEKGKDVELRCDPISGHTALYWYRQSLGQGLEFLIYFQGNSAPDKSGLPSDRFSAERTGGSVSTLTIQRTQQEDSAVYLCASSPRGSLRETQYFGPGTRLLVL.

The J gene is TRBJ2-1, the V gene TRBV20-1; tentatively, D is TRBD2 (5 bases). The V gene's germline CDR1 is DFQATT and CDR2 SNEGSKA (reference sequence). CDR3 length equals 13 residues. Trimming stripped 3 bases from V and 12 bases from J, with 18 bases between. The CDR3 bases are TGCAGTGCTAGCCTTGGGAGCGTCTCCGGGCAGTTCTTC. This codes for CSASLGSVSGQFF.

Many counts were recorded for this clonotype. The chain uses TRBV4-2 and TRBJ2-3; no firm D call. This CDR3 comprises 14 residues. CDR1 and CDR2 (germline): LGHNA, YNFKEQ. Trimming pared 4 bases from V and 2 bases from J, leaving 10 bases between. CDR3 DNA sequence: TGTGCCAGCAGCCGGCATAGCTCCACAGATACGCAGTATTTT. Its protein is CASSRHSSTDTQYF.

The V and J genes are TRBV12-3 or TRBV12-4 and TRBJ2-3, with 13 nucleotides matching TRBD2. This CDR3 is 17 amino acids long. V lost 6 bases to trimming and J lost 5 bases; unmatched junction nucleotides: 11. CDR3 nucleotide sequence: TGTGCCAGCAGCCTATTTCTACTAGCGGGGGGGGGAGATACGCAGTATTTT. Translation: CASSLFLLAGGGDTQYF.

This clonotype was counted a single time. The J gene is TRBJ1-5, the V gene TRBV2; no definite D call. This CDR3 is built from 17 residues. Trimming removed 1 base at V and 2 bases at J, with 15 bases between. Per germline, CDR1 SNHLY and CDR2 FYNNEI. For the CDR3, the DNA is TGTGCCAGCAGTGAAGATAGAGGGCTCTCGGGCAATCAGCCCCAGCATTTT. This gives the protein CASSEDRGLSGNQPQHF.

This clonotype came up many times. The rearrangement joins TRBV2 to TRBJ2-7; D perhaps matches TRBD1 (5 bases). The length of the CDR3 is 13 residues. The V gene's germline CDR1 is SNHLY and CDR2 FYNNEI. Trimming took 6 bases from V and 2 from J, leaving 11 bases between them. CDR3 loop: CASRAGPTYEQYF. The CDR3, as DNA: TGTGCCAGCAGGGCAGGGCCAACCTACGAGCAGTACTTC.

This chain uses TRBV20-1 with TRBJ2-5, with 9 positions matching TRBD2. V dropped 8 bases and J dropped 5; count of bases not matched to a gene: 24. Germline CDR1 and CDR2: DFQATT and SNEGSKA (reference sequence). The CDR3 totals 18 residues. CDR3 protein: CSPHPRLAAPFGSETQYF. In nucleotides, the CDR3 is TGCAGTCCTCATCCCCGACTAGCGGCACCCTTCGGGTCGGAGACCCAGTACTTC.

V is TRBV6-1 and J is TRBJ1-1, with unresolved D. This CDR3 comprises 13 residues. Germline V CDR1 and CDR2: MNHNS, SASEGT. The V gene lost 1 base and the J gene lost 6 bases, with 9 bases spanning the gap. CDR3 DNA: TGTGCCAGCAGTGAAGGGAGGCCTCCTGAAGCTTTCTTT. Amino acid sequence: CASSEGRPPEAFF.

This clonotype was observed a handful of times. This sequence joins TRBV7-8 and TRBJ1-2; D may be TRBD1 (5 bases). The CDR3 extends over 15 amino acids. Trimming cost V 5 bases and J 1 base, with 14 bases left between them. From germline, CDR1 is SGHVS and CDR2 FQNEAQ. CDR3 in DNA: TGTGCCAGCAGCGCGCACTCAGGGCGTAACTATGGCTACACCTTC. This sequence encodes CASSAHSGRNYGYTF.